This T cell receptor beta chain was identified in a study of beta chain features in type 1 diabetes. Trimming removed 2 bases from V and 0 bases from J; junction bases left unmatched: 7. Germline V gives CDR1 SGHTA, CDR2 FQGNSA. The CDR3 is 17 residues long. TCRB transcripts that were expressed got sequenced, as all of the isolated RNA had been reverse transcribed. Clones were read by immunoSEQ multiplex PCR, and TCRdb kept only the in-frame ones, dropping some. The sample records approximately 360,000 clones, around 12% being singletons. Findings of the study overall: Patients with type 1 diabetes carried fewer insertions and had more deletions at their VDJ junctions. Shortening of TCRB CDR3s, moderate but significant, appeared in all four CD4+ subsets of Type 1 diabetes patients. Here, the possible influence of HLA type (on TCRB rearrangement) remained unresolved.

The authors sorted CD4+ naive, central memory, regulatory and stem cell-like memory cells via CD45RO/CCR7/CD25/CD127/CD95/CD27. Note on this clone: Its specificity is unknown.

The TCR comes from a woman aged 18 to 35 with type 1 diabetes. This chain connects TRBV7-2 to TRBJ2-3, with TRBD2 matching over 8 bases. The source material was naive CD4+ T cells from blood. The CDR3 spells CASSLRRGGLSTDTQYF. The CDR3 DNA sequence: TGTGCCAGCAGCTTACGCCGGGGGGGGCTTAGCACAGATACGCAGTATTTT.